The 21 T cell receptor beta chains below were found in one sample sequenced in a study of Tregs in tolerant kidney transplant recipients. Assay used: immunoSEQ multiplex PCR; TCRdb lists only in-frame clones, some missing. Among over 50,000 clones, 80% to 90% were seen once, and the ten largest hold about 5%. Input material: CD4+ T cells from blood. Receptor source: a human donor in good health.

The gene calls are TRBV6-1 and TRBJ2-5; D is perhaps TRBD1 or TRBD2 (6 bases each). Germline CDR1 MNHNS, CDR2 SASEGT. V was cut by 3 bases and J by 5 bases, with 13 bases left in between. CDR3 length: 14 residues. In nucleotides, the CDR3 is TGTGCCAGCAGTGATTGGGGGGCAGGGGAGACCCAGTACTTC. Translated, it gives CASSDWGAGETQYF.

The V call is TRBV9, the J call TRBJ1-3; D possibly corresponds to TRBD1 (5 bases). The V end was cut by 0 bases, the J end by 0 bases, with 13 bases between. The CDR3 is 17 amino acids. In germline, CDR1 is SGDLS, CDR2 YYNGEE. The CDR3 is CASSVGQTLISGNTIYF. CDR3 DNA sequence: TGTGCCAGCAGCGTAGGACAGACCCTGATCTCTGGAAACACCATATATTTT.

The chain couples TRBV9 to TRBJ2-7; D gene uncertain. Trimming took off 4 bases at V and 0 bases at J, with 8 bases between the two ends. This CDR3 is built from 13 residues. CDR1 is SGDLS and CDR2 is YYNGEE in the germline V gene. The DNA of the CDR3 is TGTGCCAGCAGCCCTGGGCTCTCCTACGAGCAGTACTTC. As protein: CASSPGLSYEQYF.

The genes are TRBV9 and TRBJ2-3; 8 nucleotides align to TRBD2. Losses at the gene ends were 3 bases for V and 0 bases for J; bases not matched to a gene: 6. The CDR3 loop spans 16 amino acids. CDR1 and CDR2 (germline): SGDLS, YYNGEE. The CDR3 sequence: CASSAILADSTDTQYF. The CDR3 coding sequence is TGTGCCAGCAGCGCAATACTAGCGGACAGCACAGATACGCAGTATTTT.

The chain is built from TRBV9 and TRBJ1-3; 8 positions agree with TRBD1. Trimming removed 7 bases from V and 4 bases from J; junction bases left unmatched: 7. The CDR3 contains 14 residues. Germline V CDR1 and CDR2: SGDLS, YYNGEE. CDR3 DNA sequence: TGTGCCAGCGGGACAGGCTGGACGGGAAACACCATATATTTT. Its protein product is CASGTGWTGNTIYF. Looking up the rest from reference TRBV9 and TRBJ1-3 gives the full variable domain: DSGVTQTPKHLITATGQRVTLRCSPRSGDLSVYWYQQSLDQGLQFLIQYYNGEERAKGNILERFSAQQFPDLHSELNLSSLELGDSALYFCASGTGWTGNTIYFGEGSWLTVV.

The chain has TRBV2 and TRBJ1-2; TRBD1 agrees at 8 bases. CDR3 length: 15 residues. Germline V gene data show CDR1 as SNHLY and CDR2 as FYNNEI. J gave up 4 bases and V 6 bases, and 10 bases lay outside the gene matches. CDR3 nucleotides: TGTGCCAGCAGCCTAGGGCAGGGGGCCATCTATGGCTACACCTTC. Its protein is CASSLGQGAIYGYTF.

The gene calls are TRBV6-4 and TRBJ2-1, with 7 bases lining up with TRBD1. CDR3 length equals 16 residues. CDR1 is MRHNA, CDR2 SNTAGT, per germline. Unmatched junction bases numbered 8, after V lost 0 bases and J lost 6 bases. The CDR3 loop reads CASSDSLRDRPNEQFF. CDR3 nucleotides: TGTGCCAGCAGTGACTCGCTCCGGGACAGACCCAATGAGCAGTTCTTC.

The chain combines TRBV9 with TRBJ1-6; D gene uncertain. V was clipped by 4 bases and J by 3 bases, with 17 bases between them. The length of the CDR3 is 17 residues. CDR1 and CDR2 (germline): SGDLS, YYNGEE. The CDR3: CASSPGWAADYNSPLHF. For the CDR3, the DNA is TGTGCCAGCAGCCCAGGCTGGGCAGCGGACTATAATTCACCCCTCCACTTT.

The chain carries TRBV5-1 and TRBJ2-7; tentatively, D is TRBD1 or TRBD2 (5 bases each). This CDR3 is 16 amino acids long. The germline gives CDR1 SGHRS, CDR2 YFSETQ. V was pared by 3 bases and J by 4 bases, with 20 bases between. The DNA for the CDR3 is TGCGCCAGCAGCTACCCCCGGGACCAGGCAGGATACGAGCAGTACTTC. This gives the protein CASSYPRDQAGYEQYF.

In its sample, this clone was seen a few times. The V call is TRBV7-2, the J call TRBJ2-7, with TRBD1 matching over 9 bases. Germline assignment: CDR1 SGHTA and CDR2 FQGNSA. CDR3 length equals 15 residues. With V trimmed by 5 bases and J by 3 bases, 8 bases remained unmatched. The CDR3: CASSTDRGRVYEQYF. The CDR3 DNA sequence: TGTGCCAGCAGCACAGACAGGGGGAGGGTCTACGAGCAGTACTTC.

The chain links TRBV5-6 to TRBJ2-7; 7 bases align to TRBD2. The CDR3 length is 17 residues. From germline, CDR1 is SGHDT and CDR2 YYEEEE. V was clipped by 2 bases and J by 1 base; unmatched bases: 12. The CDR3 region has the DNA TGTGCCAGCAGCTTCTCTACCCCTAGCGGTCCTTCCTACGAGCAGTACTTC. Translation gives CASSFSTPSGPSYEQYF.

This chain links TRBV18 with TRBJ2-7, with a possible D match to TRBD1 (5 bases). The CDR3 runs to 14 residues. Germline CDR1 KGHSH, CDR2 LQKENI. Trimming removed 5 bases from V and 3 bases from J, with 14 bases in between. The CDR3 loop reads CASSFAQGHYEQYF. Here the CDR3 DNA reads TGTGCCAGCTCATTCGCCCAGGGTCACTACGAGCAGTACTTC.

The gene calls are TRBV14 and TRBJ1-6; 7 bases are a match to TRBD1. Germline assignment: CDR1 SGHDN and CDR2 FVKESK. V gave up 2 bases and J gave up 9 bases; unmatched junction bases: 10. The CDR3 extends over 16 amino acids. Here the CDR3 DNA reads TGTGCCAGCAGCCAACTACAGGGGTGGTCGAGTTCACCCCTCCACTTT. The encoded protein is CASSQLQGWSSSPLHF.

This sequence joins TRBV4-1 and TRBJ1-3, with D possibly being TRBD1 (5 bases). The CDR3 length is 18 residues. V lost 4 bases and J lost 0, with 19 bases in between. Looked up from germline, CDR1 is MGHRA and CDR2 is YSYEKL. The chain's CDR3 is CASSPNPNRQYSGNTIYF. CDR3 coding DNA: TGCGCCAGCAGCCCCAACCCCAACAGGCAGTACTCTGGAAACACCATATATTTT.

The chain couples TRBV25-1 to TRBJ1-2; D is possibly TRBD1 (5 bases). CDR1 and CDR2 from the germline V gene are MGHDK and SYGVNS. The V and J ends lost 9 bases and 7 bases respectively, with 12 bases between them. CDR3 length: 11 amino acids. The CDR3 nucleotides read TGTGCCAGTGGATGGGGCGTTGGCTACACCTTC. Its translation is CASGWGVGYTF.

This rearrangement joins TRBV7-3 to TRBJ2-3; TRBD2 agrees at 7 bases. The CDR3 totals 15 residues. The germline V gene has CDR1 SGHTA and CDR2 FQGTGA. Trimming cost V 6 bases and J 2 bases; bases outside gene matches: 8. CDR3 region: CASRPAGTTTDTQYF. The CDR3 bases are TGTGCCAGCAGACCCGCCGGGACTACCACAGATACGCAGTATTTT.

This clone was detected only once. The rearrangement joins TRBV20-1 to TRBJ2-5; D is uncertain. The J call may be mistaken, given a closer DNA end match to TRBJ2-7. This CDR3 is built from 11 residues. Germline CDR1 DFQATT, CDR2 SNEGSKA (reference sequence). CDR3 in DNA: TGCAGTGCCACCCGTGAGTACGAGCAGTACTTC. Translating it yields CSATREYEQYF.

Written as DNA, the CDR3 is TGTGCCAGCAGCCTACAGGTCCAAGAGACCCAGTACTTC. Amino acid sequence: CASSLQVQETQYF. The rearrangement joins TRBV5-8 to TRBJ2-5; D possibly corresponds to TRBD1 (5 bases). Germline V CDR1 and CDR2: SGHTS, YDEGEE. Between the trimmed V and J ends, which lost 4 bases and 1 base, there was a span of 8 bases. The CDR3 consists of 13 residues.

This clone was picked up a small number of times. The J gene is TRBJ1-1, the V gene TRBV18; TRBD1 might be the D (6 bases). This CDR3 spans 15 amino acids. Germline CDR1 and CDR2: KGHSH and LQKENI. Trimming stripped 3 bases from V and 4 bases from J, with 15 bases between. CDR3 coding DNA: TGTGCCAGCTCACCGGAGCGGGGGCTTCGCACTGAAGCTTTCTTT. Protein sequence: CASSPERGLRTEAFF.

This chain uses TRBV7-2 with TRBJ1-3, with TRBD1 matching over 8 bases. V shed 4 bases, J shed 2 bases, and the junction held 13 bases outside the gene matches. Germline V CDR1 and CDR2: SGHTA, FQGNSA. The CDR3 has 18 residues. As DNA, the CDR3 is TGTGCCAGCAGCTCGACTCCTATACAGGGGGAAGCTGGAAACACCATATATTTT. Its protein is CASSSTPIQGEAGNTIYF.

The V call is TRBV7-3, the J call TRBJ2-6, with unresolved D. Germline V lookup: CDR1 SGHTA, CDR2 FQGTGA. The CDR3 has 15 amino acids. V shed 1 base and J shed 0 bases, with 4 bases lying between them. The CDR3 DNA reads as TGTGCCAGCAGCTTAAGTTCCTCTGGGGCCAACGTCCTGACTTTC. Its protein product is CASSLSSSGANVLTF.